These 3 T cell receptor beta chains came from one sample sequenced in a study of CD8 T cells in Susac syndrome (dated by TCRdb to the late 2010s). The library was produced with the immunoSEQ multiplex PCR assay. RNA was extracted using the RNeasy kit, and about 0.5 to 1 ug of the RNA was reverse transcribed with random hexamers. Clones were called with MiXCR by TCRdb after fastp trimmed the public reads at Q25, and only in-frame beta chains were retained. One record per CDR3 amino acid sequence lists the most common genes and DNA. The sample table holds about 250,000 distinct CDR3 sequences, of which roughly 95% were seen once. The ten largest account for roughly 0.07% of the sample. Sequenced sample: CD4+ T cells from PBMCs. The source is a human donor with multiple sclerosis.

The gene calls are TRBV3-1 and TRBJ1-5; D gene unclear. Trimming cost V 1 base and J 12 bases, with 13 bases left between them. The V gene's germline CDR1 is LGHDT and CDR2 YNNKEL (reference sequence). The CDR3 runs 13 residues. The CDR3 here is CASSQGLSHLQHF. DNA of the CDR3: TGTGCCAGCAGCCAAGGATTGTCGCATCTCCAGCATTTT.

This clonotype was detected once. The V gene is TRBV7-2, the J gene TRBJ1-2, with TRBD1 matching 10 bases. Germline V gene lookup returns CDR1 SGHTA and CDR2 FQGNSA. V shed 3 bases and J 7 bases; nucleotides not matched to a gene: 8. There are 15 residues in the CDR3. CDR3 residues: CASSFQTGGYRGYTF. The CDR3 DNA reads TGTGCCAGCAGCTTTCAGACAGGGGGCTATCGTGGCTACACCTTC.

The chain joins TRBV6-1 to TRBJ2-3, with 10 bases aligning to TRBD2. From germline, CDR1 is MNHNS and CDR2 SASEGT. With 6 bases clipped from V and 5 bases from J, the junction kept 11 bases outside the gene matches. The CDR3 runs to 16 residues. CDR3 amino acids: CASRTRAGGPIDTQYF. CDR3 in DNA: TGTGCCAGCAGAACAAGAGCGGGAGGGCCTATAGATACGCAGTATTTT.